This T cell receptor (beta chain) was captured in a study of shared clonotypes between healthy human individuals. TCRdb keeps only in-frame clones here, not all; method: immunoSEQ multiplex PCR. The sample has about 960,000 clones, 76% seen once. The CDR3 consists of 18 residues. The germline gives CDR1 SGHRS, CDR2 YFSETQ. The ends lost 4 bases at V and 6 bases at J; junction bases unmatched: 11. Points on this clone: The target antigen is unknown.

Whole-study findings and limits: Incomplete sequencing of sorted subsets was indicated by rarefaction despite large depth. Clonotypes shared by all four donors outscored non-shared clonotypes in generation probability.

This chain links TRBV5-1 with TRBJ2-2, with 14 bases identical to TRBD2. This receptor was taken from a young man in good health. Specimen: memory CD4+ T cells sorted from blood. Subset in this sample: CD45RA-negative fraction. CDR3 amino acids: CASSLGLAGATLAGELFF. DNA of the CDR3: TGCGCCAGCAGCCTGGGACTAGCGGGAGCAACCCTCGCCGGGGAGCTGTTTTTT.